This T cell receptor beta chain originates from a study of CD8+ T cells in alopecia areata. This clone was detected a few times. Treatment given: oral pan-JAK inhibitor, 5-10 mg twice daily. Separation by sorting yielded CD4+ and CD8+ T cells from PBMCs. Germline lookup yields CDR1 LGHNA and CDR2 YSLEER. The CDR3 spans 14 residues. Trimming removed 1 base from V and 6 bases from J, with 10 bases in between. It was cDNA, reverse transcribed from extracted RNA, that served as the sequencing template. The repertoire was sequenced with immunoSEQ multiplex PCR; TCRdb's copy has only in-frame clones and lacks some. The repertoire holds about 64,000 clones, with more than 45% as singletons.

The clonotype comes from a human donor with alopecia areata. The V gene is TRBV4-3, the J gene TRBJ2-1; D is uncertain. The sequences come from CD8+ T cells sorted from blood, collected around week 37, from a patient treated with tofacitinib. The CDR3 DNA follows: TGCGCCAGCAGCCAAGGGACCACACTCAATGAGCAGTTCTTC. Translation gives CASSQGTTLNEQFF.